This T cell receptor beta chain was found in a study of blood T cell repertoires in COVID-19. Study summary: Sample material is recorded as cDNA or gDNA derived from T cells, B-cell-depleted T cells, or PBMCs.

V dropped 2 bases and J dropped 5; count of bases not matched to a gene: 11. Per the germline V gene, CDR1 is SGHTA and CDR2 is FQGNSA. The CDR3 extends over 17 amino acids. Per the original data handling: Reference gene primer amplification gave nucleated cell count estimates. The assay was immunoSEQ multiplex PCR, and TCRdb's table has in-frame clones only and misses some. The V and J calls and clone size were taken over from that table, and D and trimming were inferred from the DNA. This table has roughly 150,000 clones, over 75% appearing once. The sequenced sample was PBMCs or T cells enriched from blood (not recorded which). The clonotype originates from a man aged 45-65 years in a cohort exposed to, infected with or recovered from COVID-19 (not recorded which). This rearrangement joins TRBV7-2 to TRBJ2-7; TRBD2 matches 11 bases. The CDR3 sequence is CASSLSPLAGGLDEQYF. The CDR3 nucleotides read TGTGCCAGCAGCTTATCCCCGCTAGCGGGGGGCCTGGACGAGCAGTACTTC.